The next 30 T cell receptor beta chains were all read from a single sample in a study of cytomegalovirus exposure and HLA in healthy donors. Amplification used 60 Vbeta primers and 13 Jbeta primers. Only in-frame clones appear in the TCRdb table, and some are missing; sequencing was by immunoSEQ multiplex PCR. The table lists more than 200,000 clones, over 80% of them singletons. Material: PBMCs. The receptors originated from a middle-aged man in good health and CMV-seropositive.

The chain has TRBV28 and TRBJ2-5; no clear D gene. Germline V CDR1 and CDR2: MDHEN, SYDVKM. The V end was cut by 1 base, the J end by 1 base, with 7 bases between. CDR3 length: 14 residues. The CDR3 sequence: CASSLFDTQETQYF. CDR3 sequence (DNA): TGTGCCAGCAGTTTATTCGACACCCAAGAGACCCAGTACTTC. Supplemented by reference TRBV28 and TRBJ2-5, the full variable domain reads DVKVTQSSRYLVKRTGEKVFLECVQDMDHENMFWYRQDPGLGLRLIYFSYDVKMKEKGDIPEGYSVSREKKERFSLILESASTNQTSMYLCASSLFDTQETQYFGPGTRLLVL.

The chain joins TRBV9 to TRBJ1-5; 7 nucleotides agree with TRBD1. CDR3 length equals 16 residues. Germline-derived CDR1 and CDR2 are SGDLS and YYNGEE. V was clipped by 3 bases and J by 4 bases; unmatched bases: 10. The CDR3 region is CASSDPGQKANQPQHF. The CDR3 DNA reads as TGTGCCAGCAGCGACCCGGGACAGAAGGCTAATCAGCCCCAGCATTTT.

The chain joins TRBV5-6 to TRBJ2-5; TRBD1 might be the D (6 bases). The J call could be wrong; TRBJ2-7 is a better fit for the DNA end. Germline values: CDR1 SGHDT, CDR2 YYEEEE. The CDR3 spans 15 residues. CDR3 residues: CASSLADRRRGEQYF. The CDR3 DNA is TGTGCCAGCAGCTTGGCAGACAGGCGCCGGGGCGAGCAGTACTTC.

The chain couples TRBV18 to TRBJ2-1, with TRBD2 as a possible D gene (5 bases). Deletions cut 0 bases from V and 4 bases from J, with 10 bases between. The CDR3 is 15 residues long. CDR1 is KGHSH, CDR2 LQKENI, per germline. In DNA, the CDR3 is TGTGCCAGCTCACCACCCGAATTAGCGTACAATGAGCAGTTCTTC. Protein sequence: CASSPPELAYNEQFF.

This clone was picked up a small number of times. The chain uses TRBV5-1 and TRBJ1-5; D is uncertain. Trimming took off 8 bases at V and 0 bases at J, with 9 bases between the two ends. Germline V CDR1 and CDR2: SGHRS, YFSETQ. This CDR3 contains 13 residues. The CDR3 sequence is CASSRDSNQPQHF. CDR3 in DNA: TGCGCCAGTTCGAGGGATAGCAATCAGCCCCAGCATTTT.

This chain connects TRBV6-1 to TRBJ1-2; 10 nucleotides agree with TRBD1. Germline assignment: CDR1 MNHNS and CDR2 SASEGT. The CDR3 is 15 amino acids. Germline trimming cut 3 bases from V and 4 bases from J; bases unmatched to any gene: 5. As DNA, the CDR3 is TGTGCCAGCAGTGACATGGACAGGGGGGGCTATGGCTACACCTTC. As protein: CASSDMDRGGYGYTF.

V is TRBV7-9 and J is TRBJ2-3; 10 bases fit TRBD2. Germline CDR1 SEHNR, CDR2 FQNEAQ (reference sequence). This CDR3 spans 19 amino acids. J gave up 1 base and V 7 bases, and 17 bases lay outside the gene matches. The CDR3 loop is CASKVWRAKSGRGTDTQYF. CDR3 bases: TGTGCCAGCAAAGTATGGCGGGCGAAAAGCGGGAGGGGCACAGATACGCAGTATTTT. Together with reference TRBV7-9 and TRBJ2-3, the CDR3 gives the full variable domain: DTGVSQNPRHKITKRGQNVTFRCDPISEHNRLYWYRQTLGQGPEFLTYFQNEAQLEKSRLLSDRFSAERPKGSFSTLEIQRTEQGDSAMYLCASKVWRAKSGRGTDTQYFGPGTRLTVL.

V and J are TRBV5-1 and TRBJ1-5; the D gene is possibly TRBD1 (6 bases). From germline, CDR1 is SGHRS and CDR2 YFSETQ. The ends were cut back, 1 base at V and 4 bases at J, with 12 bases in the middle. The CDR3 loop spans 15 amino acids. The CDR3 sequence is CASSLTAGDNQPQHF. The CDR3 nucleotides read TGCGCCAGCAGCTTGACGGCAGGGGATAATCAGCCCCAGCATTTT.

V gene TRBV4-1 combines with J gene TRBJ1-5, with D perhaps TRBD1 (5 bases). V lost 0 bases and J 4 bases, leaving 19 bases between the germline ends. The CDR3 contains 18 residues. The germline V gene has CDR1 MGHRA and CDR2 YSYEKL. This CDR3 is CASSQDVVRTGGNQPQHF. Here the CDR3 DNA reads TGCGCCAGCAGCCAAGACGTGGTCAGGACGGGGGGAAATCAGCCCCAGCATTTT.

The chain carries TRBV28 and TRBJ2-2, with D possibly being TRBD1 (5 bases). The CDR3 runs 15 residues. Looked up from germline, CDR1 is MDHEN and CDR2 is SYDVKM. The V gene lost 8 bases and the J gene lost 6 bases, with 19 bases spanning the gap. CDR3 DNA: TGTGCCAGCCGATGGTGGGGTCTAGGGGCCGGGGAGCTGTTTTTT. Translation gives CASRWWGLGAGELFF.

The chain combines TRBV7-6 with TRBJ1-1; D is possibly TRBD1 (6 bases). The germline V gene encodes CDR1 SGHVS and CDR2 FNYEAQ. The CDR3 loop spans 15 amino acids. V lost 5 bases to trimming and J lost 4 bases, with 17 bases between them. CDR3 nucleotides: TGTGCCAGCAGCGCTTCTGGGGGCGCGGGCACTGAAGCTTTCTTT. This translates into CASSASGGAGTEAFF.

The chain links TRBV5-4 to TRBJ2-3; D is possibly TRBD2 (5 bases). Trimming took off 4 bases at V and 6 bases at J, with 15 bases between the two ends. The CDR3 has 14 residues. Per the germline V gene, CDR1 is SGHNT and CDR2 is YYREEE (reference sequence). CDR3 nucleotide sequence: TGTGCCAGCAGCGGCTCGGGCGGGCCCGATACGCAGTATTTT. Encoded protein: CASSGSGGPDTQYF.

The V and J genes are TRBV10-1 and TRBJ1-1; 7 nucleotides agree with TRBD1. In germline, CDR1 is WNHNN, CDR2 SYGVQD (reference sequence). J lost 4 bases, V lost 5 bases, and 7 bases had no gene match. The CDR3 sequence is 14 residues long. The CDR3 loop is CASSSTGAPTEAFF. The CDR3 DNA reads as TGCGCCAGCAGTTCAACAGGGGCGCCCACTGAAGCTTTCTTT.

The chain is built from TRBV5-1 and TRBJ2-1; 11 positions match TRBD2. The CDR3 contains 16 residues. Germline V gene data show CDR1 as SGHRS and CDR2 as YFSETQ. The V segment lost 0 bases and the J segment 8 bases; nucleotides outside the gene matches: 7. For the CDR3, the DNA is TGCGCCAGCAGCTTGGCGGGTAGCGGGAGGGCCGATGAGCAGTTCTTC. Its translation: CASSLAGSGRADEQFF.

In DNA form, the CDR3 reads TGTGCCAGCAGCACACAGGGGAACACTGAAGCTTTCTTT. Translating gives CASSTQGNTEAFF. The chain is built from TRBV6-5 and TRBJ1-1; possibly TRBD1 for D (6 bases). V lost 6 bases, J lost 1 base, and 9 bases lay in between. The CDR3 is 13 residues long. Germline V gene data show CDR1 as MNHEY and CDR2 as SVGAGI.

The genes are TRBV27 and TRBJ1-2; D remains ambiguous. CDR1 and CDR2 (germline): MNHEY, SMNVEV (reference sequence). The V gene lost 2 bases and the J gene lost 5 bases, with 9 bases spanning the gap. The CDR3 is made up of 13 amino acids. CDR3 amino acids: CASSLTGIYGYTF. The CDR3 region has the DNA TGTGCCAGCAGTTTAACGGGGATATATGGCTACACCTTC.

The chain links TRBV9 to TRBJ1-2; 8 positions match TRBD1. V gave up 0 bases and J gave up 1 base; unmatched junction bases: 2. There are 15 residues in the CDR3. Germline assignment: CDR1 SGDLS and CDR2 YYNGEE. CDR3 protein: CASSVVGQGNYGYTF. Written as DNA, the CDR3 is TGTGCCAGCAGCGTAGTAGGACAGGGTAACTATGGCTACACCTTC.

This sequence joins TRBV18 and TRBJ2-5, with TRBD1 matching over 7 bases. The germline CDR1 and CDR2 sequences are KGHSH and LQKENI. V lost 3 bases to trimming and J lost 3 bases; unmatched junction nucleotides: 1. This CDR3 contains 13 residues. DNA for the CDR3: TGTGCCAGCTCACCGACAGGGAAAGAGACCCAGTACTTC. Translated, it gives CASSPTGKETQYF.

Written as DNA, the CDR3 is TGCGCCAGCAGCTTGGATGGGACAGTAGATACGCAGTATTTT. As protein: CASSLDGTVDTQYF. The chain links TRBV5-1 to TRBJ2-3; 7 bases map to TRBD1. Germline CDR1 reads SGHRS; CDR2 reads YFSETQ. The V gene end was trimmed by 0 bases and the J gene end by 5 bases; junction bases not matched to a gene: 3. There are 14 residues in the CDR3.

The CDR3 spells CASSYRGYDTQYF. CDR3 in DNA: TGTGCCAGCAGCTACCGGGGGTACGATACGCAGTATTTT. This chain joins TRBV7-6 and TRBJ2-3, with a possible D match to TRBD2 (6 bases). This CDR3 contains 13 residues. Between the trimmed V and J ends, which lost 4 bases and 6 bases, there was a span of 11 bases. Per germline, CDR1 SGHVS and CDR2 FNYEAQ.

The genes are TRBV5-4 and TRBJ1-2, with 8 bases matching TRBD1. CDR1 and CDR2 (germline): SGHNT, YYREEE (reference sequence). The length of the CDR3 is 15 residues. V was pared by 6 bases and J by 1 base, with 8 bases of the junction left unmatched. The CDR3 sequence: CASTDRGGNNYGYTF. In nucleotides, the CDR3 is TGTGCCAGCACCGACAGGGGAGGTAATAACTATGGCTACACCTTC.

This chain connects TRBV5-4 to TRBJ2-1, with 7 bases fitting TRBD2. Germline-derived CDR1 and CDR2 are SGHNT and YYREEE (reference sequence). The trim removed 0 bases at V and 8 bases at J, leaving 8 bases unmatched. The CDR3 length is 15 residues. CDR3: CASSLVAGIRDEQFF. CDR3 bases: TGTGCCAGCAGCTTGGTAGCGGGCATAAGGGATGAGCAGTTCTTC.

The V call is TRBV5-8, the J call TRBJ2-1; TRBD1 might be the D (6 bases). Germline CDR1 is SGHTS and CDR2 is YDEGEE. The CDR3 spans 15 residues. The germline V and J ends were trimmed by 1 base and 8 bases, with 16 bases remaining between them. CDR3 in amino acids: CASSLMVGGSDEQFF. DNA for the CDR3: TGTGCCAGCAGCTTGATGGTTGGGGGCTCGGATGAGCAGTTCTTC.

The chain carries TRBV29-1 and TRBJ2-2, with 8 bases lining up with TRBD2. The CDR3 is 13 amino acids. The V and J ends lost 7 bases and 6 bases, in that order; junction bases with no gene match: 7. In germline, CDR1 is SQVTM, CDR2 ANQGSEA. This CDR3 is CSAIAGSAGELFF. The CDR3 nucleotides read TGCAGCGCGATAGCGGGGTCGGCCGGGGAGCTGTTTTTT.

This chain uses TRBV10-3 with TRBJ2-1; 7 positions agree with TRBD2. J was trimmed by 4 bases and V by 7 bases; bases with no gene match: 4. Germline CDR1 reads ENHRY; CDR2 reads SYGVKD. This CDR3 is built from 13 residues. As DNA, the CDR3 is TGTGCCATCAAGGCGGGAGTTTACAATGAGCAGTTCTTC. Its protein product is CAIKAGVYNEQFF.

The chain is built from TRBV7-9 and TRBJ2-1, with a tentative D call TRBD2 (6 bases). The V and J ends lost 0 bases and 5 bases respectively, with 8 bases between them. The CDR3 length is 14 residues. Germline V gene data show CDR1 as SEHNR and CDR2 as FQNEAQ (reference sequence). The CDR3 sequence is CASSLAGGDNEQFF. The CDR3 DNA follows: TGTGCCAGCAGCTTAGCGGGAGGCGACAATGAGCAGTTCTTC. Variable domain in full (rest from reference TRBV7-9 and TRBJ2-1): DTGVSQNPRHKITKRGQNVTFRCDPISEHNRLYWYRQTLGQGPEFLTYFQNEAQLEKSRLLSDRFSAERPKGSFSTLEIQRTEQGDSAMYLCASSLAGGDNEQFFGPGTRLTVL.

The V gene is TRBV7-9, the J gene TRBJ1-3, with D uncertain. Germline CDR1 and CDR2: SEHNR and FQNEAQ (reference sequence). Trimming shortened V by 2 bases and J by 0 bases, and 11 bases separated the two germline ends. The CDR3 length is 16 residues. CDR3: CASSLFEAYSGNTIYF. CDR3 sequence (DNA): TGTGCCAGCAGCTTATTTGAAGCTTACTCTGGAAACACCATATATTTT.

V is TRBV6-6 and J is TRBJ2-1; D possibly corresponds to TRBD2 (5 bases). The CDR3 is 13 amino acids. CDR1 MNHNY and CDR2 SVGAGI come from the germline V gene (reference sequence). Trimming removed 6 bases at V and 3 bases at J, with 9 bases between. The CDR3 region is CASRHRDYNEQFF. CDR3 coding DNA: TGTGCCAGCAGACACCGGGACTACAATGAGCAGTTCTTC.

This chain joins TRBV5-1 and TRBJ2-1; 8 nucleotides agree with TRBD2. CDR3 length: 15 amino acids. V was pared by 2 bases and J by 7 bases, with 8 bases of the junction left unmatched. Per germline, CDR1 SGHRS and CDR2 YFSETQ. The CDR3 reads CASSFIAGTENEQFF. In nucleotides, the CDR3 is TGCGCCAGCAGCTTCATAGCGGGAACTGAGAATGAGCAGTTCTTC.

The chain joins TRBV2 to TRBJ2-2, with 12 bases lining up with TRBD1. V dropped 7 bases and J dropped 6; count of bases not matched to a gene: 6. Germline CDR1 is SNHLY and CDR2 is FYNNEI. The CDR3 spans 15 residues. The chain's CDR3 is CASNPGTGGPGELFF. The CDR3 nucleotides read TGTGCCAGCAACCCCGGGACAGGGGGCCCCGGGGAGCTGTTTTTT.